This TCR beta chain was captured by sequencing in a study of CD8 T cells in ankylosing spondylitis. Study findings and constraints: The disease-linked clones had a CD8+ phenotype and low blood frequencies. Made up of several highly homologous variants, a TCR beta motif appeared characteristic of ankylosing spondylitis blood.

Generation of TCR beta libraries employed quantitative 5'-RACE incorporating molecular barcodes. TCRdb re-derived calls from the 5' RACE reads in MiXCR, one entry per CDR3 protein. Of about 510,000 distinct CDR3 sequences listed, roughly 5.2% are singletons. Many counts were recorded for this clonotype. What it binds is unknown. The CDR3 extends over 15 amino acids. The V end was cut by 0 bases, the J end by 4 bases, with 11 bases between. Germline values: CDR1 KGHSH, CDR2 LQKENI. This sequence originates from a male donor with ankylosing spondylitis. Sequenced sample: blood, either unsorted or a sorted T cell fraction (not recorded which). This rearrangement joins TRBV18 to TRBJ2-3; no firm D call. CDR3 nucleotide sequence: TGTGCCAGCTCACCACCGGGTTCTGCCTCAGATACGCAGTATTTT. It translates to CASSPPGSASDTQYF. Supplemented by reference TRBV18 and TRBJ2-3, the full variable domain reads NAGVMQNPRHLVRRRGQEARLRCSPMKGHSHVYWYRQLPEEGLKFMVYLQKENIIDESGMPKERFSAEFPKEGPSILRIQQVVRGDSAAYFCASSPPGSASDTQYFGPGTRLTVL.